This T cell receptor beta chain was identified during a study of tumor-infiltrating lymphocytes in primary liver carcinoma (dated by TCRdb to about 2017). For the wider study: Of the five patients, three men and two women aged 30 to 69 years, four had hepatocellular carcinoma and one had combined HCC and intrahepatic cholangiocarcinoma. TCRbeta repertoire sequencing, expression microarrays and whole-exome sequencing were combined in the study across five regions of each liver tumor, with adjacent normal tissue and blood also included. To link TCRbeta repertoire diversity with the local molecular phenotype, the 25 or so tumor region samples were profiled using Agilent mRNA microarrays. Roughly 3.65 to 7.13 million productive TCRbeta reads were obtained per sample, and no significant difference in read depth was found between tissue types. The five patients had tumors staged T1-T3 N0M0, with maximum diameters ranging from roughly 4.2 to 10 cm. TCRbeta repertoire sequencing covered approximately 35 specimens from 5 patients: 25 tumor regions, 5 adjacent noncancerous liver tissues and 5 peripheral blood samples. Technical replicate repertoires showed high reproducibility, with mean shared-clone rates around 0.91 and correlation coefficients above 0.98.

Turning to this clonotype: There is no known antigen for this receptor. The junction shows a germline mismatch at one end, possibly a read error.

The paper's findings and limits, for the study overall: Compared with blood, tumors had a significantly larger share of the repertoire taken up by the top 250 clones (p = 0.039). Only roughly 7-25% of top clones appeared in all five regions of a tumor, which suggests that tumor-infiltrating T cells are spatially heterogeneous. The study included only five patients, and the authors note findings should be validated in a larger study. Because only the TCR beta chain was sequenced and unpaired alpha chains were not captured, true repertoire diversity is likely underestimated. Pairs of tumor regions showed greater repertoire overlap (mean about 36%) than tumor-adjacent pairs (roughly 17%) or tumor-blood pairs (roughly 15%), which is consistent with antigen-driven expansion. Since the samples were bulk and unsorted, there was no way to compare CD4+ and CD8+ T cell repertoires.

Sequences SGHDT (CDR1) and YYEEEE (CDR2) are obtained from the germline V gene. From its cysteine to its phenylalanine, the CDR3 spans 12 amino acids. Only the CDR3 region is kept as DNA, spanning 36 bases read in frame from base 1. Total RNA and DNA were co-extracted from about 19-30 mg of bulk tissue with the AllPrep DNA/RNA mini kit, without cell sorting. Between November 2015 and March 2016, a handful of patients in China with histopathologically diagnosed primary liver carcinoma had surgical resection. At the time of sampling, the patients were treatment-naive and had chronic HBV infection. Each tumor was sampled at five spatially separated regions: the superior, inferior, left-lateral and right-lateral poles and the tumor centre. According to histology, viable tumor cells made up more than 85% of every tumor sample. Fresh tumor and adjacent tissue pieces were bisected, with one half stored in RNAlater at -80 degrees C and the other half sent for histology.

A constant-region primer and ProtoScript II reverse transcriptase were used to reverse-transcribe TCRbeta-specific cDNA from 500 ng total RNA. TCRbeta libraries were built with three nested multiplex PCR rounds, a slightly modified ARM-PCR procedure. The first two PCR rounds used multiplex TRBV1-TRBV30 forward primers with a Cbeta reverse primer, each for roughly 10 cycles. Sample barcodes and Illumina adapters were added in a final 25-cycle PCR using Deep VentR polymerase. Before sequencing, amplicons of 200-500 bp were gel-purified using a QIAquick gel extraction kit. TCRbeta amplicons were sequenced on an Illumina HiSeq 2500 with 250-bp paired-end reads. As for the authors' bioinformatics: To recover full CDR3 sequences, reads were quality-trimmed using Trimmomatic v0.33 and paired reads were then merged using FLASH v1.2.11. V, D and J germline segments were assigned to the rearranged TCRbeta sequences using MiGEC v1.2.1b. Clonotype statistics, along with Shannon-Wiener diversity indices, were calculated using VDJtools v1.0.0. To reduce sampling bias, subsequent analyses other than the diversity analysis used only the 250 most abundant clonotypes in each sample. TCRdb itself trimmed the public reads at Q25 with fastp, ran MiXCR and retained productive beta chains. CDR3 protein duplicates are merged, each entry listing the most common genes and DNA. The V and J calls follow TCRdb's processing rather than the paper's. The sample profile shows approximately 24,000 distinct CDR3 sequences; 60% to 85% of them were found once. The top ten constitute about 47% of the sample.

The source material was liver tumor tissue from sampling region 3. The sample's cell subset or site label, decoded: tumor region T3, left-lateral pole. The TCR sequence derives from a man aged 35 to 55 with primary liver carcinoma and hepatitis B virus infection. Rearrangement joined TRBV5-6 to TRBJ2-7, with no confident D gene call. The CDR3 corresponds to CVSSPGRDEHYF. The DNA reads as follows: TGTGTCAGCAGCCCTGGAAGAGACGAGCACTACTTC.